These 19 T cell receptor beta chains originate from one sample sequenced in a study of cytomegalovirus exposure and HLA in healthy donors. In the PCR, 60 Vbeta and 13 Jbeta primers were used. Generated by immunoSEQ multiplex PCR, the TCRdb table keeps only in-frame clones and is missing some. The table has about 140,000 clones, about four fifths seen once. The sample taken for sequencing was PBMCs. The receptor source for this set is a woman between 35 and 50 years old in good health and CMV-seronegative.

V is TRBV29-1 and J is TRBJ1-4; tentatively, D is TRBD1 (5 bases). This CDR3 is 14 amino acids long. V was pared by 6 bases and J by 0 bases, with 11 bases between. The V gene's germline CDR1 is SQVTM and CDR2 ANQGSEA. This CDR3 is CSVRGQATNEKLFF. The CDR3 DNA reads TGCAGCGTCAGAGGACAAGCAACTAATGAAAAACTGTTTTTT.

This clone was detected a few times. The chain couples TRBV27 to TRBJ1-2; D ambiguous. The CDR3 loop spans 13 amino acids. Trimming removed 5 bases at V and 7 bases at J, with 14 bases between. The V gene's germline CDR1 is MNHEY and CDR2 SMNVEV (reference sequence). This chain's CDR3 is CASSTPRIGGYTF. In DNA, the CDR3 is TGTGCCAGCAGTACACCGCGGATCGGTGGCTACACCTTC.

This clone has just a few counts. V usage is TRBV7-9 and J usage is TRBJ2-7; no clear D gene. This CDR3 contains 15 residues. V lost 5 bases to trimming and J lost 3 bases, with 17 bases between them. CDR1 SEHNR and CDR2 FQNEAQ come from the germline V gene (reference sequence). The CDR3 coding sequence is TGTGCCAGCAGCCTAGGAAGTACAGCTGGCTACGAGCAGTACTTC. As protein: CASSLGSTAGYEQYF.

J is TRBJ2-3 and V is TRBV28, with a weak D call TRBD2 (5 bases). The V and J ends lost 8 bases and 6 bases respectively, with 15 bases between them. CDR1 MDHEN and CDR2 SYDVKM come from the germline V gene. The CDR3 spans 13 residues. The CDR3 DNA reads TGTGCCAGCGCCATCCGGACTTGGGATACGCAGTATTTT. Amino acid sequence: CASAIRTWDTQYF.

The gene calls are TRBV5-4 and TRBJ2-5; 7 positions match TRBD2. This CDR3 is built from 15 residues. After removal of 0 bases from V and 2 bases from J, the junction contained 4 bases not matched to a gene. Germline V gene sequence: CDR1 SGHNT, CDR2 YYREEE (reference sequence). CDR3: CASSLVGGLQETQYF. The DNA of the CDR3 is TGTGCCAGCAGCTTGGTGGGGGGACTACAAGAGACCCAGTACTTC.

J is TRBJ1-3 and V is TRBV7-3, with TRBD1 identical over 7 bases. Trimming removed 10 bases from V and 2 bases from J; junction bases left unmatched: 5. Germline V CDR1 and CDR2: SGHTA, FQGTGA. The CDR3 spans 13 residues. CDR3 protein: CAIQGGAGNTIYF. CDR3 in DNA: TGTGCCATCCAGGGGGGAGCTGGAAACACCATATATTTT.

The chain has TRBV7-2 and TRBJ2-7; TRBD2 matches 15 bases. Trimming removed 5 bases from V and 6 bases from J; junction bases left unmatched: 14. The CDR3 runs 18 residues. The germline CDR1 and CDR2 sequences are SGHTA and FQGNSA. CDR3 sequence: CASSSGLAGGPYPLEQYF. The CDR3 coding sequence is TGTGCCAGCAGCAGTGGACTAGCGGGGGGGCCATATCCTCTCGAGCAGTACTTC.

This sequence joins TRBV6-5 and TRBJ1-2, with TRBD1 as a possible D gene (6 bases). Germline loops: CDR1 MNHEY, CDR2 SVGAGI. V gave up 9 bases and J gave up 2 bases, with 16 bases separating them. This CDR3 is built from 14 residues. CDR3 coding DNA: TGTGCCAGTGGGGGATGGACAGAGAACTATGGCTACACCTTC. This encodes CASGGWTENYGYTF.

The chain uses TRBV5-1 and TRBJ2-5, with D possibly being TRBD1 (5 bases). Per the germline V gene, CDR1 is SGHRS and CDR2 is YFSETQ. With 6 bases removed from V and 5 bases from J, the gap between germline ends came to 14 bases. The CDR3 extends over 13 amino acids. The CDR3 bases are TGCGCCAGCACCATGGGGCAGGTGGAGACCCAGTACTTC. This encodes CASTMGQVETQYF.

This sequence joins TRBV4-3 and TRBJ2-1; 11 positions agree with TRBD2. This CDR3 is 16 amino acids long. V shed 5 bases and J 9 bases; nucleotides not matched to a gene: 12. The germline V gene has CDR1 LGHNA and CDR2 YSLEER. DNA of the CDR3: TGCGCCAGCAGCTTGCGAGCTAGCGGGGGGCCGGGTGAGCAGTTCTTC. This gives the protein CASSLRASGGPGEQFF.

DNA for the CDR3: TGTGCCTGGAGCTTCGCAGGCCACTATGGCTACACCTTC. Residues: CAWSFAGHYGYTF. This chain connects TRBV30 to TRBJ1-2; D unresolved. Germline V gene data show CDR1 as GTSNPN and CDR2 as SVGIG (reference sequence). The V end lost 3 bases, the J end lost 3 bases, and 11 bases lay between the germline ends. The length of the CDR3 is 13 residues.

The chain couples TRBV4-3 to TRBJ2-5; D possibly corresponds to TRBD1 (5 bases). The length of the CDR3 is 17 residues. The germline V gene encodes CDR1 LGHNA and CDR2 YSLEER. V was trimmed by 0 bases and J by 1 base, leaving 15 bases between them. The CDR3 sequence is CASSQDLIGAIQETQYF. The CDR3 nucleotides read TGCGCCAGCAGCCAAGATTTGATAGGGGCAATCCAAGAGACCCAGTACTTC.

J is TRBJ1-4 and V is TRBV27; a weak D match, TRBD1 (6 bases). Germline V gene data show CDR1 as MNHEY and CDR2 as SMNVEV (reference sequence). V shed 3 bases and J shed 0 bases, with 8 bases lying between them. The CDR3 has 15 amino acids. CDR3 residues: CASSFRTATNEKLFF. CDR3 DNA sequence: TGTGCCAGCAGTTTTAGGACAGCAACTAATGAAAAACTGTTTTTT.

This clone came up a few times. CDR3: CASSSGTGGWNTGELFF. CDR3 nucleotides: TGTGCCAGCAGCTCTGGGACAGGGGGCTGGAACACCGGGGAGCTGTTTTTT. This sequence joins TRBV5-6 and TRBJ2-2; 12 nucleotides match TRBD1. The length of the CDR3 is 17 residues. J lost 1 base, V lost 3 bases, and 4 bases had no gene match. The germline V gene has CDR1 SGHDT and CDR2 YYEEEE.

The chain is built from TRBV2 and TRBJ1-3, with D possibly matching TRBD1 (5 bases). The germline CDR1 and CDR2 sequences are SNHLY and FYNNEI. This CDR3 contains 16 residues. V was pared by 10 bases and J by 2 bases, with 21 bases between. The CDR3 nucleotides are TGTGCCATCCAATACGGGGGTTTGGTTGCTGGAAACACCATATATTTT. Translating it yields CAIQYGGLVAGNTIYF.

This clone was seen just once. J is TRBJ1-6 and V is TRBV10-3; a weak D match, TRBD1 (5 bases). Between the trimmed V and J ends, which lost 2 bases and 9 bases, there was a span of 11 bases. Germline V gene lookup returns CDR1 ENHRY and CDR2 SYGVKD. The CDR3 consists of 14 residues. CDR3 DNA sequence: TGTGCCATCAGTGAGAGTACGGACACTTCACCCCTCCACTTT. Its translation is CAISESTDTSPLHF.

The chain joins TRBV7-9 to TRBJ1-5; D remains ambiguous. The V end lost 5 bases, the J end lost 6 bases, and 17 bases lay between the germline ends. The CDR3 has 15 amino acids. Germline V lookup: CDR1 SEHNR, CDR2 FQNEAQ (reference sequence). CDR3 sequence reads: CASSLSAGNSQPQHF. For the CDR3, the DNA is TGTGCCAGCAGCCTGTCAGCCGGAAACAGTCAGCCCCAGCATTTT.

With respect to this clone: The junction and the germline gene differ at one end; a read error may be behind it. This chain links TRBV7-2 with TRBJ2-5, with a possible D match to TRBD2 (5 bases). Per germline, CDR1 SGHTA and CDR2 FQGNSA. CDR3 size: 14 residues. The CDR3 spells CASGFKAPGETQYF. The CDR3 nucleotides are TGTGCCAGCGGCTTTAAGGCCCCGGGGGAGACCCAGTACTTC.

The chain combines TRBV5-1 with TRBJ2-3, with 7 bases identical to TRBD1. Losses at the gene ends were 4 bases for V and 2 bases for J; bases not matched to a gene: 4. CDR1 SGHRS and CDR2 YFSETQ come from the germline V gene. The CDR3 is 14 residues long. The CDR3 sequence is CASSLGQHTDTQYF. For the CDR3, the DNA is TGCGCCAGCAGCCTGGGACAGCACACAGATACGCAGTATTTT.